The 10 T cell receptor beta chains presented below share a single source sample, sequenced in a study of blood T cell repertoires in COVID-19. Clones were read by immunoSEQ multiplex PCR, and TCRdb kept only the in-frame ones, dropping some. The data contain under 200,000 clones, approximately 90% of them singletons. Sequencing was done on a sample of peripheral blood. These receptors originate from a man aged 50 or older with acute or convalescent COVID-19.

The V call is TRBV9, the J call TRBJ2-2; no reliable D call. The CDR3 extends over 13 amino acids. Germline CDR1 reads SGDLS; CDR2 reads YYNGEE. V dropped 0 bases and J dropped 7 bases, with 7 bases sitting between them. The DNA for the CDR3 is TGTGCCAGCAGCGTAGATGTCCACGGGGAGCTGTTTTTT. Protein product: CASSVDVHGELFF.

The genes are TRBV7-8 and TRBJ1-2, with 7 bases aligning to TRBD1. CDR1 is SGHVS and CDR2 is FQNEAQ in the germline V gene. J was trimmed by 5 bases and V by 8 bases; bases with no gene match: 8. CDR3 length: 13 residues. This CDR3 is CASCRDRRYGYTF. The DNA for the CDR3 is TGTGCCAGCTGTCGGGACAGAAGATATGGCTACACCTTC. The full variable domain, rest sourced from reference TRBV7-8 and TRBJ1-2, is GAGVSQSPRYKVAKRGQDVALRCDPISGHVSLFWYQQALGQGPEFLTYFQNEAQLDKSGLPSDRFFAERPEGSVSTLKIQRTQQEDSAVYLCASCRDRRYGYTFGSGTRLTVV.

A single count supports this clone. The chain combines TRBV9 with TRBJ2-4; D possibly corresponds to TRBD2 (6 bases). In germline, CDR1 is SGDLS, CDR2 YYNGEE. This CDR3 spans 16 amino acids. The V end was cut by 0 bases, the J end by 6 bases, with 16 bases between. Here the CDR3 DNA reads TGTGCCAGCAGCGTAGACCCCGGGGGAGCCGGAAACATTCAGTACTTC. Its protein product is CASSVDPGGAGNIQYF.

In this sample, this clone turned up a few times. The rearrangement uses TRBV6-4 and TRBJ1-1; 10 bases align to TRBD1. Germline CDR1 is MRHNA and CDR2 is SNTAGT. This CDR3 comprises 15 residues. J was trimmed by 3 bases and V by 6 bases; bases with no gene match: 7. The CDR3 region has the DNA TGTGCCAGCAGGGGGACAGGGGAACGTCACACTGAAGCTTTCTTT. The encoded protein is CASRGTGERHTEAFF.

This sequence joins TRBV9 and TRBJ1-1; no clear D gene. Deletions cut 3 bases from V and 3 bases from J, with 12 bases between. From germline, CDR1 is SGDLS and CDR2 YYNGEE. CDR3 length equals 14 residues. The CDR3, as DNA: TGTGCCAGCAGCGAGGGAGTGAAGGACACTGAAGCTTTCTTT. Its protein is CASSEGVKDTEAFF.

This clone is a singleton in its sample. The chain employs TRBV6-2 or TRBV6-3 and TRBJ2-5; 12 bases agree with TRBD2. Trimming cost V 6 bases and J 2 bases; bases outside gene matches: 7. The CDR3 sequence is 16 residues long. From germline, CDR1 is MNHEY and CDR2 SVGEGT. CDR3 sequence reads: CASSSPGLAGQETQYF. The CDR3 DNA follows: TGTGCCAGCAGCTCTCCGGGACTAGCGGGTCAAGAGACCCAGTACTTC.

The genes are TRBV5-5 and TRBJ2-5; no firm D call. V shed 2 bases and J shed 0 bases, with 2 bases lying between them. The germline V gene encodes CDR1 SGHKS and CDR2 YYEKEE (reference sequence). CDR3 size: 12 residues. The CDR3 region is CASSFNQETQYF. The CDR3 bases are TGTGCCAGCAGCTTTAACCAAGAGACCCAGTACTTC.

The chain employs TRBV19 and TRBJ1-2; 8 bases map to TRBD1. The CDR3 covers 16 residues. Trimming cost V 6 bases and J 5 bases; bases outside gene matches: 14. CDR1 LNHDA and CDR2 SQIVND come from the germline V gene (reference sequence). The CDR3: CASRLGQGGRVYGYTF. The CDR3 bases are TGTGCCAGTAGACTTGGACAGGGCGGGCGCGTATATGGCTACACCTTC.

The CDR3 protein is CAWGPGLFGQGTGELFF. The CDR3 bases are TGTGCCTGGGGACCCGGTTTATTCGGACAGGGGACCGGGGAGCTGTTTTTT. The V and J genes are TRBV30 and TRBJ2-2; 9 nucleotides match TRBD1. The CDR3 totals 17 residues. Germline CDR1 and CDR2: GTSNPN and SVGIG (reference sequence). Trimming took 5 bases from V and 5 from J; bases not matched to a gene: 15.

V gene TRBV19 combines with J gene TRBJ1-1, with a tentative D call TRBD1 (5 bases). V lost 8 bases, J lost 1 base, and 17 bases lay in between. The CDR3 covers 15 residues. From germline, CDR1 is LNHDA and CDR2 SQIVND (reference sequence). Here the CDR3 reads CASRQPGLQNTEAFF. CDR3 DNA: TGTGCCAGTCGCCAGCCGGGACTACAGAACACTGAAGCTTTCTTT.